The present TCR beta chain was sequenced within a study of somatic mutations in cytotoxic T cells in rheumatoid arthritis (dated by TCRdb to 2016 to 2017). About the full investigation: Before any treatment started and right after they were diagnosed, patients gave peripheral blood samples (under 32 ml EDTA). Some V beta antibody-stained T-cell populations were flow-sorted on a FACSAria II or Sony SH800 at nearly 100% purity, and sorted V beta1+ cells also underwent TCRB sequencing. To characterize clonality, the study used TCRB deep sequencing while asking whether somatic mutations are carried by expanded CD8+ T-cell clones in newly diagnosed, untreated rheumatoid arthritis. A total of some 68 rheumatoid arthritis patients and 20 to 25 healthy controls underwent TCRB deep sequencing. Patient and control groups had essentially identical median ages. Points the paper makes about the study in general: Viral specificity could not be ruled out by absence from virus-specific databases, and the antigen targets of the expanded CD8+ clones remained unknown. The slight TRBV07 underrepresentation in patients was not adjusted for multiple comparisons. In about an eighth of the roughly 60 patients, more than 20% of CD8+ cells belonged to the largest CD8+ clone, while several identical CD8+ TCRB sequences were shared between blood and synovial fluid. CD8+ T-cell clonality in rheumatoid arthritis patients was not significantly different from that in age-matched healthy controls. In patients, CD8+ clonality rose with age (Spearman r ≈ 0.49), which was not the case in healthy controls.

The CDR3 spans 15 residues, from the cysteine through the phenylalanine. Solely the CDR3 DNA is kept, with 45 bases framed from the first base. Cut back by 5 bases and 4 bases, the V and J ends lie 17 bases apart. From the germline V gene, CDR1 is SGHAT and CDR2 is FQNNGV. TCRB CDR3 sequencing used the immunoSEQ assay on genomic DNA. The authors' pipeline ran thus. Only a few patient CD8+ clones larger than 1% matched published virus-specific TCRB sequences when compared against them. Nothing other than productive TCRB rearrangements was included in the analyses. Defining a clone by its unique TCRB CDR3 sequence, the study calculated clonality as a productive clonality index derived from Shannon entropy. The template counts of each clone relative to the total templates per sample were used to calculate repertoire overlap between two samples. Flow cytometry-measured V-gene usage correlated with V-gene usage from TCRB sequencing, with a Spearman r of approximately 0.55. Here the immuneACCESS table is served through TCRdb, limited to in-frame sequences with V and J called. Missing clones are a known gap in these copies; in checked studies unresolved V genes cover under half, and the rest lacks a known reason. Clone size and the V and J calls come from that table; the DNA yielded D and trimming. Within this sample are roughly 16,000 clones, with around 82% of them counted one time only. Clones ranked in the top ten supply 15% to 20% of the sample.

Flow cytometry confirmed the purity of CD4+ and CD8+ cells that had been isolated by positive magnetic bead selection on an AutoMACS. Initial screening for clonal expansions relied on flow cytometry with a TCR V beta antibody panel, after which sorted CD8+ fractions underwent TCRB deep sequencing for characterization. Ficoll-Paque PLUS density gradient separation was used to isolate peripheral blood mononuclear cells. Nucleospin Tissue or Tissue XS kits were used to extract DNA from CD4-enriched, CD8-enriched or PBMC samples, and a Qubit 2.0 fluorometer was used for quantification. This clone is assessed as large (0.1 to 1%). Its antigen is currently not known. Qualities for individual bases were not recorded, and no much larger clone is one base off.

The sample consisted of CD8+ T cells sorted from blood. Recombination connected TRBV11-2 to TRBJ2-5; a tentative D call is TRBD1 (7 bases match). The sequence derives from a woman in her forties or fifties with rheumatoid arthritis. The CDR3 protein sequence reads: CASSPGGRPTETQYF. The base sequence is TGTGCCAGCAGCCCAGGGGGGAGGCCCACAGAGACCCAGTACTTC.